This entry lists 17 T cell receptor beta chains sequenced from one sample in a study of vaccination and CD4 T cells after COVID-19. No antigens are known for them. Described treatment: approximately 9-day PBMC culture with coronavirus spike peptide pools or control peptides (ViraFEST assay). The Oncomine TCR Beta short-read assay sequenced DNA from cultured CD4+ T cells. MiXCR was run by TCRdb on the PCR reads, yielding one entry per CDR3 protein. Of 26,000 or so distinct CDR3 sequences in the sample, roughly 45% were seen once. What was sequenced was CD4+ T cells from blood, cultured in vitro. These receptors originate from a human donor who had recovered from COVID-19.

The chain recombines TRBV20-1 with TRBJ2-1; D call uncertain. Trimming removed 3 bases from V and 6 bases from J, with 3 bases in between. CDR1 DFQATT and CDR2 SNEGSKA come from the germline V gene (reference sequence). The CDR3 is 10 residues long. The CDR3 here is CSARVNEQFF. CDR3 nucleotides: TGCAGTGCTAGGGTCAATGAGCAGTTCTTC.

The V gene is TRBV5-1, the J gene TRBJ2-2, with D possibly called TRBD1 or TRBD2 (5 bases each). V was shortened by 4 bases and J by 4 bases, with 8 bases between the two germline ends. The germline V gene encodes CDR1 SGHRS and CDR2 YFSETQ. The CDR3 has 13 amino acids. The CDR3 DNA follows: TGCGCCAGCAGCCTGGGGGTCACCGGGGAGCTGTTTTTT. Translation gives CASSLGVTGELFF.

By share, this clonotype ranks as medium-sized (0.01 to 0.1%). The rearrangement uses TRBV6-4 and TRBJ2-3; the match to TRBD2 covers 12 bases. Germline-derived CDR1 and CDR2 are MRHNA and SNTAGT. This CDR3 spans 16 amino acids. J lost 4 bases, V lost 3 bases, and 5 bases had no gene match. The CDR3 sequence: CASSDSASGGADTQYF. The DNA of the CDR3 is TGTGCCAGCAGTGATTCGGCTAGCGGGGGGGCAGATACGCAGTATTTT.

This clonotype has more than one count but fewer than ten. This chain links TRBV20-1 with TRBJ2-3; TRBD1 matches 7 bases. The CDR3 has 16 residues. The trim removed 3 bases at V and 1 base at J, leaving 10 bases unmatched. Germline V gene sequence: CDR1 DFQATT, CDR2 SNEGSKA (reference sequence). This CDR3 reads CSASTQGYSGTDTQYF. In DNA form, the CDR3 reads TGCAGTGCTAGCACACAGGGGTATTCAGGCACAGATACGCAGTATTTT.

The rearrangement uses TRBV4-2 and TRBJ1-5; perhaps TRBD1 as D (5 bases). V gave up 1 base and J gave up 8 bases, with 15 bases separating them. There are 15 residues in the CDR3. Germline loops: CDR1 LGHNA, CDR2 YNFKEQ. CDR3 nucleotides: TGTGCCAGCAGCCAAGGGGACCCTGGACCGGAGCCCCAGCATTTT. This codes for CASSQGDPGPEPQHF.

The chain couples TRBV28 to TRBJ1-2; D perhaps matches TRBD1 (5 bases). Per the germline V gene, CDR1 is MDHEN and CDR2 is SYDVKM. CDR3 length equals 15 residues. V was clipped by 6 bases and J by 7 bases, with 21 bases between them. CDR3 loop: CASSPTGLTPGGYTF. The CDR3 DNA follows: TGTGCCAGCAGCCCAACGGGACTCACCCCGGGTGGCTACACCTTC.

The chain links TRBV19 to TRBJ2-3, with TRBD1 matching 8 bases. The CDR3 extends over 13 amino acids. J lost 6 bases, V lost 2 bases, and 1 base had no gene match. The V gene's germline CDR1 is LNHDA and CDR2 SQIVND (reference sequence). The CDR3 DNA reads TGTGCCAGTAGTATAAACAGGGGGGATACGCAGTATTTT. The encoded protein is CASSINRGDTQYF.

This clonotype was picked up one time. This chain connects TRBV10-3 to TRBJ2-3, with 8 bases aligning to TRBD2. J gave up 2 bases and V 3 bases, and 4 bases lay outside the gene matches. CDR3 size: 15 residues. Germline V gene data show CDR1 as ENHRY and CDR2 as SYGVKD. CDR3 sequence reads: CAISELAENTDTQYF. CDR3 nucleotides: TGTGCCATCAGTGAACTAGCGGAGAACACAGATACGCAGTATTTT.

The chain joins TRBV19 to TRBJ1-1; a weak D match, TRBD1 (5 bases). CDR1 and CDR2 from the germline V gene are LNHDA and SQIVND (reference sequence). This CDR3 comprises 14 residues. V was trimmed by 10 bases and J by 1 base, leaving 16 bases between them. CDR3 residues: CATNPTAKNTEAFF. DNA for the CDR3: TGTGCCACGAACCCGACAGCTAAGAACACTGAAGCTTTCTTT.

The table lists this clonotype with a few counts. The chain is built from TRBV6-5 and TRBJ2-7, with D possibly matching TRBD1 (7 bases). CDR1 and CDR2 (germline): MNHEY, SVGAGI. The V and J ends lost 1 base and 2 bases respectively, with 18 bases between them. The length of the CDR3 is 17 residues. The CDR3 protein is CASSYLGGTVRPYEQYF. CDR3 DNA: TGTGCCAGCAGTTACTTAGGCGGGACAGTACGACCCTACGAGCAGTACTTC.

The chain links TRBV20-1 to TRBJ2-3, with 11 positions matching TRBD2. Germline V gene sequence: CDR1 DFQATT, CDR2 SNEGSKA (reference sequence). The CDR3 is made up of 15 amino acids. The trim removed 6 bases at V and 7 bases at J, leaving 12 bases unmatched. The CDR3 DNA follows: TGCAGTGCGACCGGACTAGCGGGCCTCGGTAATACGCAGTATTTT. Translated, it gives CSATGLAGLGNTQYF.

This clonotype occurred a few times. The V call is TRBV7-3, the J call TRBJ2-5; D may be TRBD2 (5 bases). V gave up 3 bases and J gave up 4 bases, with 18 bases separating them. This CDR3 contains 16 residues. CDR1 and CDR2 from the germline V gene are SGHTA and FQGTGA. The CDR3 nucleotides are TGTGCCAGCAGCTTGGGTCCCCCGAGAGAGGGAGAGACCCAGTACTTC. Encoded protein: CASSLGPPREGETQYF.

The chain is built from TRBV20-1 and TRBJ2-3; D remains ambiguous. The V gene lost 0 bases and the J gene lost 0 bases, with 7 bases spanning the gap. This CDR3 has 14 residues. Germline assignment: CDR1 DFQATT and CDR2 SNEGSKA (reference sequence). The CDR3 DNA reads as TGCAGTGCTAGAGAGGGGAAAAGCACAGATACGCAGTATTTT. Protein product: CSAREGKSTDTQYF.

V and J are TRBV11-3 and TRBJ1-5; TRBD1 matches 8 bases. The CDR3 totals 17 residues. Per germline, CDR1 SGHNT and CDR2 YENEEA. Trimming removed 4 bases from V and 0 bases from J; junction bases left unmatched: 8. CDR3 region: CASSWDRLLYSNQPQHF. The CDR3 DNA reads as TGTGCCAGCAGCTGGGACAGGTTACTGTATAGCAATCAGCCCCAGCATTTT.

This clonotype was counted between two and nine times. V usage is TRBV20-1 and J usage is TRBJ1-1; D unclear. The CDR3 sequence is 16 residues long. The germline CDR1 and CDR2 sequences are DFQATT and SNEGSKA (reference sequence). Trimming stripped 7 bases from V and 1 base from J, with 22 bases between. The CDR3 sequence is CSVMVGLANSNTEAFF. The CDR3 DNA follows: TGCAGTGTCATGGTAGGCCTCGCCAACTCGAACACTGAAGCTTTCTTT.

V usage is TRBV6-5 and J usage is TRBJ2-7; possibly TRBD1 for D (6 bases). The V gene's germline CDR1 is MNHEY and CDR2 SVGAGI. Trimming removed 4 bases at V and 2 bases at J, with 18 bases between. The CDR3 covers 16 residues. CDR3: CASSSELGQGTYEQYF. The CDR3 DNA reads TGTGCCAGCAGTTCCGAACTCGGGCAGGGGACCTACGAGCAGTACTTC.

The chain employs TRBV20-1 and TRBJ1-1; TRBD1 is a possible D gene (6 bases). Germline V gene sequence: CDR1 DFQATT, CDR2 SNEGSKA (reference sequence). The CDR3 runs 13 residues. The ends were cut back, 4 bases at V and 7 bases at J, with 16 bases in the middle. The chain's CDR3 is CSATRGSWGEAFF. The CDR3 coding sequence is TGCAGTGCTACGAGGGGGTCCTGGGGTGAAGCTTTCTTT.